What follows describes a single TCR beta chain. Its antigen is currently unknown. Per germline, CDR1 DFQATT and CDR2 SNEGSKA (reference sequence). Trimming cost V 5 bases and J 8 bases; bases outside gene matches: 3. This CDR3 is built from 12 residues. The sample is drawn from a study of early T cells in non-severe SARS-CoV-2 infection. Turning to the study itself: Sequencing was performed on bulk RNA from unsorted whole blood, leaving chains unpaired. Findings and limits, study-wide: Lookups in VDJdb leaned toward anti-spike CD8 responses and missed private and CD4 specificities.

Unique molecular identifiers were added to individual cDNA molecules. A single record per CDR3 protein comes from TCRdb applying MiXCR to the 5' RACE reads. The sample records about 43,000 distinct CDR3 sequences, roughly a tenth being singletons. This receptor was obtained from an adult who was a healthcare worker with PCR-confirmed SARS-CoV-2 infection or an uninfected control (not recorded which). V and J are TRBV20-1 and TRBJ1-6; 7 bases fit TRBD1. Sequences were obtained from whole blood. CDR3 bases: TGCAGTGCTCTTACAGGGGATTCACCCCTCCACTTT. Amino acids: CSALTGDSPLHF.